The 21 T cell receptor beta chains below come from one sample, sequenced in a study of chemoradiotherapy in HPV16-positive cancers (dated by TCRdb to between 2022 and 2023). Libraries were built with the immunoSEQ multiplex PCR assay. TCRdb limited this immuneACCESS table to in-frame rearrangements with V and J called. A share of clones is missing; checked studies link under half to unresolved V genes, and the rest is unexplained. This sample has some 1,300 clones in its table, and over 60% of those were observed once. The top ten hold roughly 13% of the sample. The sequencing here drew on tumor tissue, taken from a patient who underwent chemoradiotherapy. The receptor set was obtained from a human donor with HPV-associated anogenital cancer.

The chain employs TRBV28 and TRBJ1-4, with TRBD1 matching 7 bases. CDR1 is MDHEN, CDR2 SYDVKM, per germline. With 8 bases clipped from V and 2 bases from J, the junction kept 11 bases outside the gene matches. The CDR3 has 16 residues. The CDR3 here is CASEDPRGGTNEKLFF. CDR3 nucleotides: TGTGCCAGCGAGGACCCGAGAGGGGGCACTAATGAAAAACTGTTTTTT.

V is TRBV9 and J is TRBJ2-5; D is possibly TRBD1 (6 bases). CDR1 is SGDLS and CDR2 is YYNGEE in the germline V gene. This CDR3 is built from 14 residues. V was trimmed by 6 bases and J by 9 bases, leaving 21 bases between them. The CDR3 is CASNTDGQPGAQYF. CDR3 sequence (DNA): TGTGCCAGCAACACAGACGGGCAACCAGGGGCCCAGTACTTC.

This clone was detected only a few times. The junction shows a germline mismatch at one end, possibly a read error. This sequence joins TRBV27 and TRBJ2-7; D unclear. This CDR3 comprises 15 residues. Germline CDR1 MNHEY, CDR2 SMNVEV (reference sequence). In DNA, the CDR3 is TGTGCCAGCAGTTTTTCGCTGGTGACCTCCCACGAGCAGTACTTC. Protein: CASSFSLVTSHEQYF.

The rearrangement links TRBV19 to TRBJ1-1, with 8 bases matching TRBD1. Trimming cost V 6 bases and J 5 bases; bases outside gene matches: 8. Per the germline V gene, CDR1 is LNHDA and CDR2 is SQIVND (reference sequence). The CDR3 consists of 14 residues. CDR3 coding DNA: TGTGCCAGTAGCCCGGGACAGGAAATTACTGAAGCTTTCTTT. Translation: CASSPGQEITEAFF.

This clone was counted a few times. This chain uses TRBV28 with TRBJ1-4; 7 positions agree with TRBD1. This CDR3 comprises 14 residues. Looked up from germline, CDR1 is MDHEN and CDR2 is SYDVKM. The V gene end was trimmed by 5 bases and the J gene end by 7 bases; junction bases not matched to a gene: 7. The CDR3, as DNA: TGTGCCAGCAGTCGAGGACAGGAACGTGAAAAACTGTTTTTT. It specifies CASSRGQEREKLFF.

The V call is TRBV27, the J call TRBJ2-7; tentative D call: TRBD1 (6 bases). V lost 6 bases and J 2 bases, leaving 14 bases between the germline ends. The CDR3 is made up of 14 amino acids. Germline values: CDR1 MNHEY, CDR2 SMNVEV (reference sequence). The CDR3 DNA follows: TGTGCCAGCAGCCTAAACAGGGTCCCCTACGAGCAGTACTTC. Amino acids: CASSLNRVPYEQYF.

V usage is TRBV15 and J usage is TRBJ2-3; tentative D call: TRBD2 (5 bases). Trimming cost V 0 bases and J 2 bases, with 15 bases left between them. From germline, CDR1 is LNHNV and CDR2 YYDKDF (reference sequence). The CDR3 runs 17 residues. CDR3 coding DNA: TGTGCCACCAGCAGAGATTATAGGCGGGCAACCACAGATACGCAGTATTTT. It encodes CATSRDYRRATTDTQYF.

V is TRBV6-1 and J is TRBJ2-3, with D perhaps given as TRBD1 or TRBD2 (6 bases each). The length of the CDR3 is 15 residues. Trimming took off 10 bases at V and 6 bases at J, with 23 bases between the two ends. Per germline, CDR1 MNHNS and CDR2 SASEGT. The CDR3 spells CANGSKKGGTDTQYF. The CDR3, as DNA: TGTGCCAACGGATCTAAGAAGGGGGGTACGGATACGCAGTATTTT.

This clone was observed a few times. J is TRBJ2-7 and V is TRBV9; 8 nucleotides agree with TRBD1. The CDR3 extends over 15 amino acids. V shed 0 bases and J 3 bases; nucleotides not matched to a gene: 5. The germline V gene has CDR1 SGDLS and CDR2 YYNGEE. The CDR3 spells CASSVAGQGVYEQYF. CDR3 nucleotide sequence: TGTGCCAGCAGCGTAGCAGGACAGGGAGTCTACGAGCAGTACTTC. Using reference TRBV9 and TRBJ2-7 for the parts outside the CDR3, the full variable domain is DSGVTQTPKHLITATGQRVTLRCSPRSGDLSVYWYQQSLDQGLQFLIQYYNGEERAKGNILERFSAQQFPDLHSELNLSSLELGDSALYFCASSVAGQGVYEQYFGPGTRLTVT.

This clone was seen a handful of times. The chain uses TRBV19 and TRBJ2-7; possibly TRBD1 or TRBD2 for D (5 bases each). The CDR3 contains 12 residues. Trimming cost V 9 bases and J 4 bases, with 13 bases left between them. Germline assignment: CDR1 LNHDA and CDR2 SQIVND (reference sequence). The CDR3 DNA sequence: TGTGCCAGCGGGAAGGGGATATACGAGCAGTACTTC. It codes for CASGKGIYEQYF.

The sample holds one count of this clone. The CDR3 loop is CASSPRGGLTGSTYEQYF. The CDR3 nucleotides are TGTGCCAGCTCACCACGGGGGGGACTAACCGGGAGTACCTACGAGCAGTACTTC. The chain combines TRBV18 with TRBJ2-7; 7 bases fit TRBD2. Trimming cost V 1 base and J 2 bases; bases outside gene matches: 14. The CDR3 is made up of 18 amino acids. CDR1 and CDR2 (germline): KGHSH, LQKENI. Full variable domain (remainder filled in from reference TRBV18 and TRBJ2-7): NAGVMQNPRHLVRRRGQEARLRCSPMKGHSHVYWYRQLPEEGLKFMVYLQKENIIDESGMPKERFSAEFPKEGPSILRIQQVVRGDSAAYFCASSPRGGLTGSTYEQYFGPGTRLTVT.

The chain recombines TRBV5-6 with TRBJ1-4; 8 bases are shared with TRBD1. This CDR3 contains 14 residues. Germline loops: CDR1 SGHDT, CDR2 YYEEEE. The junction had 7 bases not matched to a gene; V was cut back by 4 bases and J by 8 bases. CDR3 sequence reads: CASSPGGKEEKLFF. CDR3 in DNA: TGTGCCAGCAGCCCAGGGGGCAAGGAAGAAAAACTGTTTTTT.

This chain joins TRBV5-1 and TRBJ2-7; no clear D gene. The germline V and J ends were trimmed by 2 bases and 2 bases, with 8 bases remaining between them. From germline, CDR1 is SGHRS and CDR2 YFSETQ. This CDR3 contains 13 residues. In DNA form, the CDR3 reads TGCGCCAGCAGCTTTGACGGAACCTACGAGCAGTACTTC. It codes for CASSFDGTYEQYF. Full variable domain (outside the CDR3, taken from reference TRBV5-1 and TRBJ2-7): KAGVTQTPRYLIKTRGQQVTLSCSPISGHRSVSWYQQTPGQGLQFLFEYFSETQRNKGNFPGRFSGRQFSNSRSEMNVSTLELGDSALYLCASSFDGTYEQYFGPGTRLTVT.

The CDR3 reads CASSARTGNPYEQYF. The CDR3, as DNA: TGTGCCAGCAGCGCCAGGACAGGGAATCCCTACGAGCAGTACTTC. The chain employs TRBV9 and TRBJ2-7; 8 positions match TRBD1. V was pared by 3 bases and J by 2 bases, with 7 bases of the junction left unmatched. This CDR3 contains 15 residues. The V gene's germline CDR1 is SGDLS and CDR2 YYNGEE.

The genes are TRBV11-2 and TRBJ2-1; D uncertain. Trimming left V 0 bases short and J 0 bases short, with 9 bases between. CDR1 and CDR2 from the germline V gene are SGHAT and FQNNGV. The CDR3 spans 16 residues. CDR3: CASSLDPQSSYNEQFF. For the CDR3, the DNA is TGTGCCAGCAGCTTAGATCCCCAGAGCTCCTACAATGAGCAGTTCTTC.

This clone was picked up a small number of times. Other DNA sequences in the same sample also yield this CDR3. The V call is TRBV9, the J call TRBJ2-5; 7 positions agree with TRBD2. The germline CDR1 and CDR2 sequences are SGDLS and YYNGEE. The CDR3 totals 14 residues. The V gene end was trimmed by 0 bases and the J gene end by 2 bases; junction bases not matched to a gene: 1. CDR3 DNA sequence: TGTGCCAGCAGCGTAGGGGGGGGACAAGAGACCCAGTACTTC. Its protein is CASSVGGGQETQYF.

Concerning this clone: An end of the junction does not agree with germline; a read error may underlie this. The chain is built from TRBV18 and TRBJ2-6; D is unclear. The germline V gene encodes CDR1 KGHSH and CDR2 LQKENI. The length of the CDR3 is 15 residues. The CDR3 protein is CAGSPLDSGANVLTF. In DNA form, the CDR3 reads TGTGCCGGCTCACCTTTGGACTCTGGGGCCAACGTCCTGACTTTC.

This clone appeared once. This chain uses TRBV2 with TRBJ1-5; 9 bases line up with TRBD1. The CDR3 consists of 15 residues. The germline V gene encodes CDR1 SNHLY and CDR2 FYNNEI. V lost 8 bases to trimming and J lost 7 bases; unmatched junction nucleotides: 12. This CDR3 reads CASVGSRDRAQPQHF. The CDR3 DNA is TGTGCCAGCGTTGGAAGCCGGGACAGGGCCCAGCCCCAGCATTTT.

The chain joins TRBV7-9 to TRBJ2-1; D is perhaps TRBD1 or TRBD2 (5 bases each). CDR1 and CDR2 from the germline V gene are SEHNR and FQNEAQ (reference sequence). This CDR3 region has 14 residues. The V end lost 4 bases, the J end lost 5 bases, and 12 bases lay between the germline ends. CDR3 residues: CASSSGTANNEQFF. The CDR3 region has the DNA TGTGCCAGCAGCTCGGGGACGGCCAACAATGAGCAGTTCTTC.

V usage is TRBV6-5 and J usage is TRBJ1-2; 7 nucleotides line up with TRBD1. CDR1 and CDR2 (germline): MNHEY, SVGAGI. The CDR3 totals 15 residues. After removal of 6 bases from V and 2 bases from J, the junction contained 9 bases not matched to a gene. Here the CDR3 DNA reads TGTGCCAGCAGAGAACGGACAGGTGCCAACTATGGCTACACCTTC. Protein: CASRERTGANYGYTF.

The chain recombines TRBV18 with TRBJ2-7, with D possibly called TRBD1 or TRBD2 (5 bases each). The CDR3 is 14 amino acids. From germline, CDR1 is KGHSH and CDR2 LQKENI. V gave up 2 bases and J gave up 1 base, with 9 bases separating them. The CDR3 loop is CASSPRDGSYEQYF. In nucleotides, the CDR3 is TGTGCCAGCTCACCAAGGGACGGGTCCTACGAGCAGTACTTC.